The entry that follows covers one TCR beta chain sequence. With 6 bases removed from V and 7 bases from J, the gap between germline ends came to 19 bases. The V gene's germline CDR1 is LNHDA and CDR2 SQIVND (reference sequence). This CDR3 spans 15 amino acids. This sample was included in a study of blood T cell repertoires in COVID-19. Background on the study: Some COVID-19 samples were acute and others convalescent; all came from the United States, Italy and Spain. T cells, B-cell-depleted T cells, or PBMCs provided the cDNA or gDNA that served as material.

Authors' processing steps: Amplification with reference gene primers provided the estimates of nucleated cell counts. Clones were sequenced by immunoSEQ multiplex PCR, and TCRdb holds only the in-frame ones, with some missing. D and trimming were read from the DNA, whereas the V and J calls and clone size are those reported in that table. The sample lists nearly 350,000 clones, 80% to 90% occurring once. This sequence was found in a man aged 25 to 40 with active or convalescent COVID-19. The chain couples TRBV19 to TRBJ2-1; TRBD1 is a possible D gene (5 bases). Specimen: peripheral blood. The CDR3 protein is CASSPTWGYTNEQFF. The CDR3 DNA follows: TGTGCCAGTAGCCCTACCTGGGGCTACACAAATGAGCAGTTCTTC. Based on the CDR3 plus reference TRBV19 and TRBJ2-1, the full variable domain is DGGITQSPKYLFRKEGQNVTLSCEQNLNHDAMYWYRQDPGQGLRLIYYSQIVNDFQKGDIAEGYSVSREKKESFPLTVTSAQKNPTAFYLCASSPTWGYTNEQFFGPGTRLTVL.